This TCR beta chain was recorded in a study of blood T cell repertoires in COVID-19. Study context: Sources were T cells, B-cell-depleted T cells, or PBMCs; the material itself was cDNA or gDNA.

In the original processing: Reference gene primer amplification gave nucleated cell count estimates. Data came from immunoSEQ multiplex PCR; TCRdb stores just in-frame clones and leaves some out. D and trimming come from the DNA, and the V and J calls and clone size come from that table. The table includes 200,000 to 250,000 clones, 85% detected once. The CDR3 has 13 amino acids. Trimming shortened V by 0 bases and J by 8 bases, and 10 bases separated the two germline ends. CDR1 and CDR2 from the germline V gene are SNHLY and FYNNEI. Seattle's enrolled individuals joined amid active infection and were then monitored longitudinally.

The material sequenced was peripheral blood. The sequence was collected from a woman aged 65 to 85 with COVID-19, enrolled during active disease. The gene calls are TRBV2 and TRBJ1-1; tentatively, D is TRBD1 (5 bases). The CDR3 coding sequence is TGTGCCAGCAGTGAAGCGCGGAAGGGGGAAGCTTTCTTT. This translates into CASSEARKGEAFF.